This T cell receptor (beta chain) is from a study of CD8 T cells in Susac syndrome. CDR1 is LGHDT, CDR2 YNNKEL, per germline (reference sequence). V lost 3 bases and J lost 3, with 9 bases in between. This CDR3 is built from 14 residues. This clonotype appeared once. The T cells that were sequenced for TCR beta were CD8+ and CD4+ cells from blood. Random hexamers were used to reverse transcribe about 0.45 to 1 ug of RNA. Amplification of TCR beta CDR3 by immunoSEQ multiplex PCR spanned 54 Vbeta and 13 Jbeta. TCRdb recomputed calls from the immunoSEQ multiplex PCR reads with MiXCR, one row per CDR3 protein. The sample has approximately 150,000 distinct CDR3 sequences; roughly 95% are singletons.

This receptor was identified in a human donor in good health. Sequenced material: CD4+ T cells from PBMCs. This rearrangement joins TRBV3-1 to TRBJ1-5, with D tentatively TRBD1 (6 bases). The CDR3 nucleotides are TGTGCCAGCAGCCATCGGGGACACAATCAGCCCCAGCATTTT. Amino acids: CASSHRGHNQPQHF.